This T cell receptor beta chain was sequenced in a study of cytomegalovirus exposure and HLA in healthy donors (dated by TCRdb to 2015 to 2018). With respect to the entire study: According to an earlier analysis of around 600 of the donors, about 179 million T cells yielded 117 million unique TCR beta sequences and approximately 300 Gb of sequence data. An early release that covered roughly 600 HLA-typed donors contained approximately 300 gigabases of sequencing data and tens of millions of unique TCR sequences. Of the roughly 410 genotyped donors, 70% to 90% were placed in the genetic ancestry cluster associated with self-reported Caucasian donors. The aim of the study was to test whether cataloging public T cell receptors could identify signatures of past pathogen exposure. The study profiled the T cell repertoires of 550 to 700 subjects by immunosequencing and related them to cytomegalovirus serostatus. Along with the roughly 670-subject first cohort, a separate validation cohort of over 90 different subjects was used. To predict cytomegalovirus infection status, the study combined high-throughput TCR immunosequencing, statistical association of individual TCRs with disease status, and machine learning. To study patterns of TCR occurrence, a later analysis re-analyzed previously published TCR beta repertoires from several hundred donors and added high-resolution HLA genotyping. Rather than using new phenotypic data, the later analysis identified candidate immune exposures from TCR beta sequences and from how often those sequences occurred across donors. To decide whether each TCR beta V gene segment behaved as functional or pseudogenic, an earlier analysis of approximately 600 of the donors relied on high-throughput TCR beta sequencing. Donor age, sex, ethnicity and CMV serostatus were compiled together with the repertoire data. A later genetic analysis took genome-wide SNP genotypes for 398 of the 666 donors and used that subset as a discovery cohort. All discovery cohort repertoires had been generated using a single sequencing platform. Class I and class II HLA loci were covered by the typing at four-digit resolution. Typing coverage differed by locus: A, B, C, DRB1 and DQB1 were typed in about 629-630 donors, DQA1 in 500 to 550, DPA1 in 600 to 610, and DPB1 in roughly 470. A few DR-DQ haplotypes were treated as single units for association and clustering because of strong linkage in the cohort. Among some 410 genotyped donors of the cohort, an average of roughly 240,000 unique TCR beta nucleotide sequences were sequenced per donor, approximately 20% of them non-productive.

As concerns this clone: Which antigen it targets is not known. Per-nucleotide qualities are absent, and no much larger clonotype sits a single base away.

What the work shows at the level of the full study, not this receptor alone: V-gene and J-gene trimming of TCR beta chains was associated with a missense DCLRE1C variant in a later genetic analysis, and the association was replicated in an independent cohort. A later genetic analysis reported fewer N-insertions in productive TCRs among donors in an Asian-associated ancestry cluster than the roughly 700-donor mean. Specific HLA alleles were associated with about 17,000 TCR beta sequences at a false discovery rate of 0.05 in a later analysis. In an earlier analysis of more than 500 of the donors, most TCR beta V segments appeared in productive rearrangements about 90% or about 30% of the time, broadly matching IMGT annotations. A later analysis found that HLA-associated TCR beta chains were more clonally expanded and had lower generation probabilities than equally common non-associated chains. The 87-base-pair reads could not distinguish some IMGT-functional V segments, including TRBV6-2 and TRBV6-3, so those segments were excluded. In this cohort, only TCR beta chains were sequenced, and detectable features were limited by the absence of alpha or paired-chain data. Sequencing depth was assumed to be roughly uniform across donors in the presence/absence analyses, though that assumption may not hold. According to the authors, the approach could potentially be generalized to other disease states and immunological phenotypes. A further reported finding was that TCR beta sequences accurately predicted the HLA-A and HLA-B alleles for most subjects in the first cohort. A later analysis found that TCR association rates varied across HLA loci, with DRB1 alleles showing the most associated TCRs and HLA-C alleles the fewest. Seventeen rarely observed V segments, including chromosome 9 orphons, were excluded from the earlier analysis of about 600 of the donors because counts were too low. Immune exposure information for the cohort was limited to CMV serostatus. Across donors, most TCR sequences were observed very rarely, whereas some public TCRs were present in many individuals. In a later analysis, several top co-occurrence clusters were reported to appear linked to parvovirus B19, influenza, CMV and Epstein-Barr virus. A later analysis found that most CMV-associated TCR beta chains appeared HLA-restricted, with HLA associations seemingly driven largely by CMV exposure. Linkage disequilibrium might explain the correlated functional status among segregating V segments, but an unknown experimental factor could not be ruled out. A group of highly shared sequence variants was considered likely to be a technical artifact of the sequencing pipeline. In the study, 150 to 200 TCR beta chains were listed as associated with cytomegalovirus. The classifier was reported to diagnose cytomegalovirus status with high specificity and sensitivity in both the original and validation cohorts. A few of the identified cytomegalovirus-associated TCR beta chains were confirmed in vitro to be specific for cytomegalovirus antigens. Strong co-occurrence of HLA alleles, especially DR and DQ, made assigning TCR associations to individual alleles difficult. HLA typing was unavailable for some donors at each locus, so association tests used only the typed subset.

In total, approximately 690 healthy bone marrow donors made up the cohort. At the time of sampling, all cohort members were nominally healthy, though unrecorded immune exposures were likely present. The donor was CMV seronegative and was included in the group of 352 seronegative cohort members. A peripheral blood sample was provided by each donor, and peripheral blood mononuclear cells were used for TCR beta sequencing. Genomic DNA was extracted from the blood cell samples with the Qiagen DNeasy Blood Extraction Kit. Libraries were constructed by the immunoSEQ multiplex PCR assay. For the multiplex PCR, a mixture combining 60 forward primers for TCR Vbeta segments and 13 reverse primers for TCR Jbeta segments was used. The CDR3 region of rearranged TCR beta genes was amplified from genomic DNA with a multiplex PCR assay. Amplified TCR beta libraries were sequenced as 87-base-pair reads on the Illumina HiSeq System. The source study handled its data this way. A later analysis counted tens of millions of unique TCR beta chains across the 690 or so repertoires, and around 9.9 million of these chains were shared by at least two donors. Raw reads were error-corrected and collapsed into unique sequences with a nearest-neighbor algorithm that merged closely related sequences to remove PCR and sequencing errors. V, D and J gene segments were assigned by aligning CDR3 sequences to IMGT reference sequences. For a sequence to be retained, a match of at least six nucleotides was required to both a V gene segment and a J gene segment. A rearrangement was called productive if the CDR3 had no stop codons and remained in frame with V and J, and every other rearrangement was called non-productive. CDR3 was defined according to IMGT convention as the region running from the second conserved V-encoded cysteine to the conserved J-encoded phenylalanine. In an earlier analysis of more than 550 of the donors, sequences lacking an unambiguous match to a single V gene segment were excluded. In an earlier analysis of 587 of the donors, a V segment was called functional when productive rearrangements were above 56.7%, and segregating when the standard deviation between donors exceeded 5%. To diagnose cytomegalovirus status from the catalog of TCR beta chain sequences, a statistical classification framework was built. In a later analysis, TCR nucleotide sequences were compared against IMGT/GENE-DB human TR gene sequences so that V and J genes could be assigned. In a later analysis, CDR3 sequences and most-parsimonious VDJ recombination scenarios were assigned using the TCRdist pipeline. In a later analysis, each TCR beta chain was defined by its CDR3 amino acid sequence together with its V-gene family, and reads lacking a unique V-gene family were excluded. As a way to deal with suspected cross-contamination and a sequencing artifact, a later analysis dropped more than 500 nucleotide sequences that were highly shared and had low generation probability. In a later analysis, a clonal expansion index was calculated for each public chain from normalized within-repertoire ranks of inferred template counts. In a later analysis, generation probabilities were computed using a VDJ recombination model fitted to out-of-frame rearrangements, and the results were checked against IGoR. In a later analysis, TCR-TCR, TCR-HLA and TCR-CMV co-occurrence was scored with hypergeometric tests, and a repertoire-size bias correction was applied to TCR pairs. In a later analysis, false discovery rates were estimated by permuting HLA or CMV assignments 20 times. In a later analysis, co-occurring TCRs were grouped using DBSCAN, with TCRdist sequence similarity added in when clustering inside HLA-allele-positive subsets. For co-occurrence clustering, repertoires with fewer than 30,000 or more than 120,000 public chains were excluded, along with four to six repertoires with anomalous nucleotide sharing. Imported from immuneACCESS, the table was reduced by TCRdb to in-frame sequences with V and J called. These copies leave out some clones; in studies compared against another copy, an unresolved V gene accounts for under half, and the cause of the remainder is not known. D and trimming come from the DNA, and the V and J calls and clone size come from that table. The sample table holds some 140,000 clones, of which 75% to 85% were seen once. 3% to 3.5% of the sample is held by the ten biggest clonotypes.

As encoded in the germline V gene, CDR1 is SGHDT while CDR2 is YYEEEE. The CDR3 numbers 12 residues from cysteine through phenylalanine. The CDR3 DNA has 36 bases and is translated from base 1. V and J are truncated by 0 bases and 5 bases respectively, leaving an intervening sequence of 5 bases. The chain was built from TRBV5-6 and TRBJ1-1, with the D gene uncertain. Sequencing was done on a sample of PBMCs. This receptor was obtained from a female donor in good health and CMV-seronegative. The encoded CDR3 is CASSLAHTEAFF. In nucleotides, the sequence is TGTGCCAGCAGCTTGGCCCATACTGAAGCTTTCTTT.